This TCR beta chain is drawn from a study of CD8+CD57+ T cells in acquired aplastic anemia. Study-level information: An average of roughly 2.9 ug of DNA was obtained from sorted CD4+ and CD8+ cells. Study findings and constraints: In common between the patients and the controls were twenty-nine CD8+ CDR3 sequences. Patients did not significantly differ from controls in CD8+ Simpson's diversity.

Genomic DNA acted as the template from which TCR beta VDJ combination and CDR3 sequence profiling were carried out. MiXCR, applied by TCRdb to the reads, yields one record per CDR3 protein. The sample includes about 180,000 distinct CDR3 sequences, approximately 48% of them seen just once. Comments on this clonotype: The antigen remains unidentified.

Patients who underwent sequencing had shown CD8+CD57+ cell expansion by flow cytometry. Every patient had severe acquired aplastic anemia. The source of this sequence is a human donor with aplastic anemia. Source material: sorted CD4+, CD8+, or CD8+CD57+ T cells (not recorded which) from PBMCs.

The CDR3 DNA sequence: TGTGCCAGCAGTGAAGCAACCGTCACAGATACGCAGTATTTT. This translates into CASSEATVTDTQYF. The V gene is TRBV6-1, the J gene TRBJ2-3; D is ambiguous. V was cut by 0 bases and J by 2 bases, with 6 bases left in between. The CDR3 covers 14 residues. CDR1 MNHNS and CDR2 SASEGT come from the germline V gene.